This is a list of T cell receptor beta chains from one sample in a study of cytomegalovirus exposure and HLA in healthy donors. The method was immunoSEQ multiplex PCR; TCRdb's version includes in-frame clones alone and lacks a portion of them. The sample yields 150,000 to 200,000 clones, 80% to 85% seen once. What was sequenced was PBMCs. The receptor source for this set is a woman between 18 and 29 years old in good health and CMV-seropositive. The CDR3 runs from the conserved cysteine through the conserved F or W. The D gene is left open where the match is weak. Only some rows state a clone size, as once, few, many or a class for expanded clones.

>TRBV30|TRBD1|.|TRBJ2-7
TGTGCCTGGAGTATCGGGACAGGGTCAGGAGGGCAGTACTTC
CAWSIGTGSGGQYF
>TRBV6-4|.|.|TRBJ2-3
TGTGCCAGCAGTGACTCCGGCAGGCCCACAGATACGCAGTATTTT
CASSDSGRPTDTQYF
>TRBV4-1|.|.|TRBJ1-1
TGCGCCAGCAGCCAAGAACACTATACCGAAGCTTTCTTT
CASSQEHYTEAFF
>TRBV4-1|.|.|TRBJ2-3
TGCGCCAGCAGCCCCGCTGGGGGGACAGATACGCAGTATTTT
CASSPAGGTDTQYF
>TRBV4-1|.|.|TRBJ2-5
TGCGCCAGCAGCCCTTTAGAGGGGGGGTACGAGACCCAGTACTTC
CASSPLEGGYETQYF
>TRBV25-1|.|.|TRBJ2-2
TGTGCCAGCAGGGGAGGAGGGCCGCCCGGGGAGCTGTTTTTT
CASRGGGPPGELFF
>TRBV30|.|.|TRBJ2-6
TGTGCCTGGACACAGGGATTGCCTGGGGCCAACGGCCTGACTTTC
CAWTQGLPGANGLTF
>TRBV30|.|.|TRBJ1-6
TGTGCCTGGAGTGCAGTGAATTCACCCCTCCACTTT
CAWSAVNSPLHF
>TRBV29-1|TRBD1|few|TRBJ2-3
TGCAGCGTTCAAGGGACAGGGAGCACAGATACGCAGTATTTT
CSVQGTGSTDTQYF
>TRBV19|TRBD1|.|TRBJ2-2
TGTGCCAGTAGTATCCTCGGTGGTGGGAGACAGGGGCGAGCCGGGGAGCTGTTTTTT
CASSILGGGRQGRAGELFF
>TRBV5-5|TRBD1|.|TRBJ1-2
TGTGCCAGCAGCTGGACAGGGGGGGAAGGCTACACCTTC
CASSWTGGEGYTF
>TRBV11-3|TRBD1|.|TRBJ1-1
TGTGCCAGCAGCTCAAAATGGACAGGCACTGAAGCTTTCTTT
CASSSKWTGTEAFF
>TRBV9|TRBD1|.|TRBJ1-2
TGTGCCAGCAGCACTCGACAGGGGGCAGGAGGCTACACCTTC
CASSTRQGAGGYTF
>TRBV6-1|.|.|TRBJ1-2
TGTGCCAGCAGTGAAGAGGAGGGAGTAGGCTATGGCTACACCTTC
CASSEEEGVGYGYTF
>TRBV2|TRBD1|.|TRBJ1-5
TGTGCCAGCAGTGAAATGAGGGGGCAACAGCCCCAGCATTTT
CASSEMRGQQPQHF
>TRBV7-9|.|.|TRBJ1-2
TGTGCCAGCAGCTCCGGGGAGGTGACAGTTTCCCGGGGCTACACCTTC
CASSSGEVTVSRGYTF
>TRBV19|TRBD1|once|TRBJ2-5
TGTGCCAGTAGTCCGTGGACAGGGGGCAAGGAGACCCAGTACTTC
CASSPWTGGKETQYF
>TRBV19|TRBD1|.|TRBJ1-2
TGTGCCAGTAGTAGGGGACAGGGGGCGTCATACGGCTACACCTTC
CASSRGQGASYGYTF
>TRBV2|.|few|TRBJ2-7
TGTGCCAGCAGGCTGACAGTCTACGAGCAGTACTTC
CASRLTVYEQYF
>TRBV9|TRBD2|.|TRBJ2-1
TGTGCCAGCAGCGTAGGCGGGGGGGCGGTCACTGAGCAGTTCTTC
CASSVGGGAVTEQFF
>TRBV6-1|.|.|TRBJ1-6
TGTGCCAGCACCGCGGGCTCCTATAATTCACCCCTCCACTTT
CASTAGSYNSPLHF
>TRBV11-2|.|.|TRBJ1-6
TGTGCCAGCAGCCCCGACAGGACCTCTAATTCACCCCTCCACTTT
CASSPDRTSNSPLHF
>TRBV18|TRBD1|once|TRBJ1-5
TGTGCCAGCTCACCAGGGGACAGGGGGTTTTATCAGCCCCAGCATTTT
CASSPGDRGFYQPQHF
>TRBV7-6|TRBD1|.|TRBJ2-1
TGTGCCAGCATTGAGACAGGGGGCGAAGATAGTGAGCAGTTCTTC
CASIETGGEDSEQFF
>TRBV6-1|TRBD1|.|TRBJ1-5
TGTGCCAGCAGGAAACAGGGGTCCGGCGATCAGCCCCAGCATTTT
CASRKQGSGDQPQHF
>TRBV19|TRBD1|few|TRBJ2-5
TGTGCCAGTAGTGGCAGGACAGGTCAAGAGACCCAGTACTTC
CASSGRTGQETQYF
>TRBV19|.|.|TRBJ1-2
TGTGCCAGTAGACCTACCCCCGGGGGGACGGACTATGGCTACACCTTC
CASRPTPGGTDYGYTF
>TRBV28|.|.|TRBJ2-7
TGTGCCAGCAGTTTAGCCACCGGGCAGTACTTC
CASSLATGQYF
>TRBV19|TRBD1|.|TRBJ1-6
TGTGCCAGTAGAGACAGGGAAAATTCACCCCTCCACTTT
CASRDRENSPLHF
>TRBV28|.|.|TRBJ2-7
TGTGCCAGCAGTGTGGGCCCTTTGACCTACGAGCAGTACTTC
CASSVGPLTYEQYF
>TRBV9|TRBD1|.|TRBJ1-4
TGTGCCAGCAGCGTAGGGCAGGGGGCGAGAGAAAAACTGTTTTTT
CASSVGQGAREKLFF
>TRBV6-5|.|.|TRBJ2-3
TGTGCCAGCAGCCCTTATCCGGATACGCAGTATTTT
CASSPYPDTQYF
>TRBV6-1|TRBD2|.|TRBJ2-7
TGTGCCAGCGACAAGCGGGGGGGCGCCCACGAGCAGTACTTC
CASDKRGGAHEQYF
>TRBV30|TRBD1|.|TRBJ1-1
TGTGCCTGGAGGGAGAGGACAGGGGGCCTAGGATACACTGAAGCTTTCTTT
CAWRERTGGLGYTEAFF
>TRBV10-1|TRBD2|.|TRBJ2-3
TGCGCCAGCAGCGGGGGGGCACCCACAGCCACGCAGTATTTT
CASSGGAPTATQYF
>TRBV19|TRBD1|few|TRBJ2-1
TGTGCCAGTAGTACTGGACAGGGAATAAAGGACAATGAGCAGTTCTTC
CASSTGQGIKDNEQFF
>TRBV19|.|.|TRBJ2-1
TGTGCCAGTAGTCCCCGGTCGACTGAGCGGTTCTTC
CASSPRSTERFF
>TRBV11-2|.|.|TRBJ1-2
TGTGCCAGCAGCTTGGGGGGAGACTATGGCTACACCTTC
CASSLGGDYGYTF
>TRBV19|.|once|TRBJ1-5
TGTGCCAGTAGTATAGACGACGGGTTGAGATCATATCATCAGCCCCAGCATTTT
CASSIDDGLRSYHQPQHF
>TRBV7-2|TRBD2|.|TRBJ2-5
TGTGCCAGCAGCTCTACTAGCGGGGCAGGGGAGACCCAGTACTTC
CASSSTSGAGETQYF
>TRBV7-9|TRBD1|.|TRBJ1-6
TGTGCCAGCAGCTTGGACAGGGGAGATAATTCACCCCTCCACTTT
CASSLDRGDNSPLHF
>TRBV9|TRBD2|.|TRBJ2-3
TGTGCCAGCAGCGTCGCTAGCGGGGGGCGAAGATCGCAGTATTTT
CASSVASGGRRSQYF